This is a list of T cell receptor beta chains from one sample in a study of T cell changes during pregnancy in multiple sclerosis. Sequenced by immunoSEQ multiplex PCR; TCRdb stores in-frame clones only, minus some. The sample lists fewer than 80,000 clones, approximately 92% occurring once. This specimen was peripheral blood, taken in the third trimester of pregnancy. These receptors were taken from a female donor in good health, enrolled as a control in a pregnancy study. The CDR3 runs from the conserved cysteine through the conserved F or W. D genes are given only for firm matches. Clone size is given for some rows only: seen once, a few or many times, or a class if the clone is expanded.

>TRBV7-3|NA|NA|14|TRBJ1-1
TGTGCCAGCAGCCAAGTATACAGGGCGACTGAAGCTTTCTTT
CASSQVYRATEAFF
>TRBV30|NA|NA|20|TRBJ1-6
TGTGCCTGGTCCGTATGGAGTCCGAGAGGTAGTCAAACCTTCAATTCACCCCTCCACTTT
CAWSVWSPRGSQTFNSPLHF
>TRBV5-1|TRBD2|NA|16|TRBJ2-1
TGCGCCAGCAGCTTGACCGGGACTAGCGGGGTAGATGAGCAGTTCTTC
CASSLTGTSGVDEQFF
>TRBV25-1|TRBD1|NA|15|TRBJ2-7
TGTGCCAGCCGAGCCACAGGGGCCCTGGGCTACGAGCAGTACTTC
CASRATGALGYEQYF
>TRBV29-1|TRBD1|NA|15|TRBJ2-5
TGCAGCGCCATTCCGGGACAGGACTACCAAGAGACCCAGTACTTC
CSAIPGQDYQETQYF
>TRBV27|TRBD1|once|16|TRBJ2-5
TGTGCCAGCAGTAGATTCGGGACAGATCTACAAGAGACCCAGTACTTC
CASSRFGTDLQETQYF
>TRBV5-5|TRBD1|NA|16|TRBJ1-6
TGTGCCAGCAGCTTGGGTTTGGGACAGGGTGGGTCACCCCTCCACTTT
CASSLGLGQGGSPLHF
>TRBV5-6|NA|NA|16|TRBJ2-1
TGTGCCAGCAGCTTGGCCGGGCAGGGGCCGCGGTATGAGCAGTTCTTC
CASSLAGQGPRYEQFF
>TRBV7-9|TRBD2|NA|14|TRBJ2-7
TGTGCCAGCAGCTTTAGCGGGAGGGCATACGAGCAGTACTTC
CASSFSGRAYEQYF
>TRBV5-1|TRBD2|NA|15|TRBJ2-7
TGCGCCAGCAGCTTGGCTAGCGGGAGTCCCTACGAGCAGTACTTC
CASSLASGSPYEQYF
>TRBV6-5|NA|NA|13|TRBJ2-3
TGTGCCAGCCGGGACTCAGGCACAGATACGCAGTATTTT
CASRDSGTDTQYF
>TRBV7-3|NA|NA|13|TRBJ2-3
TGTGCGGGGTTGGAGCGGACCACAGATACGCAGTATTTT
CAGLERTTDTQYF
>TRBV6-5|NA|NA|14|TRBJ2-7
TGTGCCAGCAGTTACTCGGGGCCTTCCTACGAGCAGTACTTC
CASSYSGPSYEQYF
>TRBV5-1|NA|NA|13|TRBJ2-1
TGCGCCAGCAGGACCCAAGGAGACAATGAGCAGTTCTTC
CASRTQGDNEQFF
>TRBV19|NA|NA|17|TRBJ1-5
TGTGCCAGTAGTATCCCCCTGGCTTGGCGGAGCAATCAGCCCCAGCATTTT
CASSIPLAWRSNQPQHF
>TRBV7-8|NA|NA|14|TRBJ1-5
TGTGCCAGCAGCACCCGGGACAACAATCAGCCCCAGCATTTT
CASSTRDNNQPQHF
>TRBV2|TRBD1|NA|15|TRBJ2-7
TGTGCCAGCAGTGAACTGGACAGGACTGCCTACGAGCAGTACTTC
CASSELDRTAYEQYF
>TRBV19|NA|NA|16|TRBJ2-5
TGTGCCAACCAAAGGGGAGGAGGGTATTGGGGAGAGACCCAGTACTTC
CANQRGGGYWGETQYF